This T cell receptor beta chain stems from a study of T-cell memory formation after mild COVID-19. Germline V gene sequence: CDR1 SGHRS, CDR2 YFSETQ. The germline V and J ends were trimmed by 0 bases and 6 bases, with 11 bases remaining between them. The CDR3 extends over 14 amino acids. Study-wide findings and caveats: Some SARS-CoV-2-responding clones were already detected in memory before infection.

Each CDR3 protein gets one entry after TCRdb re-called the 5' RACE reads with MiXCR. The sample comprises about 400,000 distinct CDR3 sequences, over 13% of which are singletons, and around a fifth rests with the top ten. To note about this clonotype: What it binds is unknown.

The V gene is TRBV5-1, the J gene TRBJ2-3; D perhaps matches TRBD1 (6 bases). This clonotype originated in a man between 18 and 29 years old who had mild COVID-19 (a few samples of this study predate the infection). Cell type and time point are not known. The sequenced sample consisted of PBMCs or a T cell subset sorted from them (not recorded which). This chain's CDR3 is CASSLARGWDTQYF. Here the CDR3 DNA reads TGCGCCAGCAGCTTGGCCAGGGGATGGGATACGCAGTATTTT.